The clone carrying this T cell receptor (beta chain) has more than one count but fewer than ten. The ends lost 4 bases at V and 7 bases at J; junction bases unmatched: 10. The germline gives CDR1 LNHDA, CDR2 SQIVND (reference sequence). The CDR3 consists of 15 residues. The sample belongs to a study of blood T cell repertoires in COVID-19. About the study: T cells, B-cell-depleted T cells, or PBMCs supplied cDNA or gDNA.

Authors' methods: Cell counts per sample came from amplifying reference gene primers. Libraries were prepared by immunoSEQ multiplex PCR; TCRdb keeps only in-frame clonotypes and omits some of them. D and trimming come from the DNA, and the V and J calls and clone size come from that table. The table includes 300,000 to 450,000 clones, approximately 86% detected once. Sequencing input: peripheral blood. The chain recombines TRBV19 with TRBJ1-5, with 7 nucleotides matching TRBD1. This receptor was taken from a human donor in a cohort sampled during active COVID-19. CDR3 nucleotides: TGTGCCAGTAGTACCGAGGACAGGCCTGGGCAGCCCCAGCATTTT. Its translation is CASSTEDRPGQPQHF.